This passage covers 5 T cell receptor beta chains from one sample sequenced in a study of response to subunit inactivated influenza vaccine. TCRdb reprocessed the RT-PCR reads with MiXCR, giving one entry per CDR3 protein. The table has about 310,000 distinct CDR3 sequences, approximately 23% seen once; the top ten hold around a tenth. Sequenced material: PBMCs from blood, taken about 20 months after vaccination. The receptors here all came from a man in his fifties or sixties who received an inactivated influenza vaccine.

In its sample, this clonotype was seen a few times. The rearrangement uses TRBV2 and TRBJ1-5, with D unresolved. Germline V CDR1 and CDR2: SNHLY, FYNNEI. Trimming cost V 6 bases and J 0 bases, with 12 bases left between them. The CDR3 covers 15 residues. DNA of the CDR3: TGTGCCAGCAGGACAACACAATATAGCAATCAGCCCCAGCATTTT. Its translation is CASRTTQYSNQPQHF.

V and J are TRBV7-2 and TRBJ1-2; D not resolved. The CDR3 extends over 17 amino acids. The germline CDR1 and CDR2 sequences are SGHTA and FQGNSA. V was cut by 1 base and J by 0 bases, with 15 bases left in between. CDR3 coding DNA: TGTGCCAGCAGCTTAGGGGAGTCTACTTTTTCTAACTATGGCTACACCTTC. Residues: CASSLGESTFSNYGYTF.

The V and J genes are TRBV6-2 or TRBV6-3 and TRBJ1-5; possible D gene TRBD1, 6 bases. The CDR3 length is 16 residues. Germline-derived CDR1 and CDR2 are MNHEY and SVGEGT. Trimming left V 5 bases short and J 0 bases short, with 14 bases between. This CDR3 reads CASSPSTGYSNQPQHF. CDR3 DNA sequence: TGTGCCAGCAGTCCGTCGACAGGATATAGCAATCAGCCCCAGCATTTT.

This rearrangement joins TRBV20-1 to TRBJ1-5, with a weak D call TRBD1 (6 bases). The CDR3 consists of 13 residues. The germline V gene has CDR1 DFQATT and CDR2 SNEGSKA (reference sequence). V lost 7 bases and J 3 bases, leaving 13 bases between the germline ends. In DNA, the CDR3 is TGCAGTGTCAGGGGAGGGATCAATCAGCCCCAGCATTTT. Translating gives CSVRGGINQPQHF.

This clonotype was seen ten or more times. Its ends do not fully match the called genes, so a read error is possible. The chain has TRBV14 and TRBJ2-7; D not resolved. The CDR3 has 11 amino acids. Germline V lookup: CDR1 SGHDN, CDR2 FVKESK. The CDR3 DNA reads as TGTGCCAGCAGCCAATCCTCCGAGCAGTACTTC. Amino acids: CASSQSSEQYF.